This TCR beta chain was identified in a study of T cell responses to AZD1222 COVID-19 vaccine. Across the study: Second-dose intervals near 4 or 12 weeks were combined. General observations from the study: It should be noted that donors were predominantly white British and more often female, and clonal diversity was possibly underestimated.

Remarks on this clone: No antigen is known for it.

The assay was immunoSEQ multiplex PCR, and TCRdb's table has in-frame clones only and misses some. Of 100,000 to 150,000 clones in the sample, about nine tenths were seen once. Per germline, CDR1 SGDLS and CDR2 YYNGEE. The CDR3 length is 14 residues. V shed 1 base and J shed 6 bases, with 12 bases lying between them. The chain carries TRBV9 and TRBJ2-3; no firm D call. Sequenced here: peripheral blood, sampled on day 0 of AZD1222 vaccination. The origin of this receptor is an adult in good health. The CDR3 region is CASSVLPAEDTQYF. As DNA, the CDR3 is TGTGCCAGCAGCGTACTTCCGGCTGAGGATACGCAGTATTTT.